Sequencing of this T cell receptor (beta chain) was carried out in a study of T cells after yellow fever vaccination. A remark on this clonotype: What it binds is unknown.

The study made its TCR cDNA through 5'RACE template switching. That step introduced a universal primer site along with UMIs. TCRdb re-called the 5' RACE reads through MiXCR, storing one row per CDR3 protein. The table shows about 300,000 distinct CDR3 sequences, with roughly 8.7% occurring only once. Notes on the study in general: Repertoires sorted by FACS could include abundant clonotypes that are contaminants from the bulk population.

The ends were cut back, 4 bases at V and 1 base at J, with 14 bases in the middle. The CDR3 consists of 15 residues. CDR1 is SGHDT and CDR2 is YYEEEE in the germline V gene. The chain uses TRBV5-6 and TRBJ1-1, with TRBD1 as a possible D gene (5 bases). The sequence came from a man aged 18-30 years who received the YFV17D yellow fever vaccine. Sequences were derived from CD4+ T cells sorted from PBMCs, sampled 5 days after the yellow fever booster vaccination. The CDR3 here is CASSPAGRKNTEAFF. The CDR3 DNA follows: TGTGCCAGCAGCCCCGCAGGGCGGAAGAACACTGAAGCTTTCTTT.